The text below deals with one T cell receptor beta chain. CDR3 length equals 14 residues. Unmatched junction bases numbered 4, after V lost 0 bases and J lost 4 bases. Germline CDR1 reads GTSNPN; CDR2 reads SVGIG (reference sequence). Using immunoSEQ multiplex PCR, the repertoire was profiled, and TCRdb retains in-frame clones only, with some absent. Here the sample spans approximately 150,000 clones, roughly 84% being singletons. The data are from a study of blood T cell repertoires in COVID-19. On the study more broadly: Specimens from acute and convalescent COVID-19 originated in the United States, Italy and Spain. PBMCs, B-cell-depleted T cells, or T cells were the source of the cDNA or gDNA that made up the material.

While infection was still active, Seattle patients were enrolled and then followed longitudinally. This sequence joins TRBV30 and TRBJ1-2, with TRBD1 matching 8 bases. The receptor was isolated from a woman between 50 and 59 years old with COVID-19, enrolled during active disease. Sequenced: peripheral blood. CDR3 in DNA: TGTGCCTGGAGTGTACAGGGGGTGACCTATGGCTACACCTTC. Amino acid sequence: CAWSVQGVTYGYTF.